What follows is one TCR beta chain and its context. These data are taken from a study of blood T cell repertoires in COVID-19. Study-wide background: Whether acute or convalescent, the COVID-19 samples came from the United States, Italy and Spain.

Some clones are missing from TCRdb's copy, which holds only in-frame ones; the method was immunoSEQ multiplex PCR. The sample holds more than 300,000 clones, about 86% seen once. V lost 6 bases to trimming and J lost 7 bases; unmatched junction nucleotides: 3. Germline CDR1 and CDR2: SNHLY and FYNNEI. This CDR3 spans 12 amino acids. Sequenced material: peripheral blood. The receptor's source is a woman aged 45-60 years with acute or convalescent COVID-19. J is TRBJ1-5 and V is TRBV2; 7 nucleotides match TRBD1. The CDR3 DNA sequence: TGTGCCAGCAGAGACAGGGACCAGCCCCAGCATTTT. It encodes CASRDRDQPQHF.